This TCR beta chain was identified in a study of OX40 agonist ivuxolimab in advanced cancers. Context from the whole study: Ivuxolimab was an agonistic, fully human IgG2 monoclonal antibody directed against OX40 (CD134), a costimulatory receptor. The purpose of peripheral TCRbeta sequencing was to test whether ivuxolimab changed TCR sequence diversity and led to clonal T-cell expansion. Intravenous ivuxolimab was administered to patients every 2 weeks at six dose levels: 0.01, 0.1, 0.3, 1.5, 3 and 10 mg/kg. Of the approximately 54 patients in dose escalation, some 20 had hepatocellular carcinoma, around 15 had melanoma, 9 had renal cell carcinoma and 9 had head and neck cancer. Partial responses occurred in three dose-escalation patients: two with cutaneous melanoma and one with hepatocellular carcinoma. The paper reports the monotherapy dose-escalation portion (N = 52 patients) of the phase I ivuxolimab trial. Prior anti-PD-1, anti-PD-L1 or anti-CTLA-4 therapy was permitted, and checkpoint inhibitors had been received by approximately 39% of dose-escalation patients. The dose-escalation cohort was almost 85% male with a mean age of around 64 years, ranging from roughly 23 to 80.

For this clone: The antigen this receptor binds is unknown. The record has no base qualities; no much larger clone is one base away.

To sequence the TCRbeta CDR3 region, genomic DNA was isolated from the sorted cells. The immunoSEQ Assay was used for sequencing of TCRbeta CDR3 regions. Held by TCRdb, this immuneACCESS table contains in-frame sequences only and omits some clones. Under half of the omission traces to an unresolved V gene where checked; the cause of the rest is unknown. In all, the sample holds tens of thousands of clones, and around 90% of those were seen once. The ten largest clonotypes hold about 11% of the sample. The trial excluded patients who had a history of autoimmune disease or were on systemic immunosuppression. Peripheral blood for TCR sequencing was drawn from every dose cohort at baseline, at cycle 4 day 1 and at cycle 7 day 1. Samples came from an open-label, multicenter, first-in-human phase I dose-escalation trial of ivuxolimab. The trial enrolled adults with locally advanced or metastatic head and neck squamous cell, hepatocellular, melanoma or renal cell carcinoma. Before TCR sequencing, CD4+ T cells and CD8+ T cells from peripheral blood were sorted into separate populations.

CDR1 and CDR2 were assigned from the germline V gene as SGHVS and FNYEAQ. The V end loses 8 bases and the J end loses 1 base, and a stretch of 10 bases separates them. Its CDR3 holds 13 amino acids, cysteine through phenylalanine. Kept here is only the CDR3 DNA, which spans 39 bases and is read in frame from base 1. The study at large found these results: In partial responders in the 0.1-3.0 mg/kg groups, normalized peripheral clonal expansion was found to be among the lowest, especially among CD8+ T cells. At doses of 0.1 to 3.0 mg/kg, clonal expansion of both CD4+ and CD8+ T cells in blood was seen between baseline and week 6. After ivuxolimab, expanded clones were on average more numerous among CD8+ T cells than among CD4+ T cells. Low levels of normalized T-cell clonal expansion were also seen in some patients who did not respond. Which antigens the clonally expanded peripheral T cells were specific for was not determined.

This sequence was found in an adult with an advanced solid tumor such as melanoma, head and neck, liver or kidney cancer. This receptor chain uses TRBV7-6 and TRBJ2-3; TRBD1 could be the D gene, as 5 bases match. The starting material was CD4+ or CD8+ T cells sorted from blood, obtained in a trial of the OX40 agonist ivuxolimab. The nucleotide sequence is TGTGCCAGCGTTCAGGGTGGCACAGATACGCAGTATTTT. This translates into CASVQGGTDTQYF.